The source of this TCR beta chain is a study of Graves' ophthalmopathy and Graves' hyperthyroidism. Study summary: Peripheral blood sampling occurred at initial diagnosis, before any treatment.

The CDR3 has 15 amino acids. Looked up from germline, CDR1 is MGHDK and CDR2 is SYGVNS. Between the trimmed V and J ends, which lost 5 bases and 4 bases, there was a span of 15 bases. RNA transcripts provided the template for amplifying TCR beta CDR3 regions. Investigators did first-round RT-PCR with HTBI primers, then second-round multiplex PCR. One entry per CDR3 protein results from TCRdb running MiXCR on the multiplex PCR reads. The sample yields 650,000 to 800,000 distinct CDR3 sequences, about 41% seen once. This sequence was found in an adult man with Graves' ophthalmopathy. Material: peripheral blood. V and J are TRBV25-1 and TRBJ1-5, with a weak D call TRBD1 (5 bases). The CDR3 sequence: CASSSPRGDNQPQHF. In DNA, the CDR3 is TGTGCCAGCAGTTCCCCCCGAGGGGATAATCAGCCCCAGCATTTT.